The entry below describes one TCR beta chain. Trimming took 4 bases from V and 4 from J; bases not matched to a gene: 17. This CDR3 is built from 17 residues. CDR1 and CDR2 (germline): SGDLS, YYNGEE. This entry comes from a study of CD8+CD57+ T cells in acquired aplastic anemia. About the research overall: Recorded DNA amounts for sorted CD4+ and CD8+ cells had an average of approximately 2.9 ug.

Template material for TCR beta VDJ and CDR3 profiling consisted of genomic DNA. TCRdb reprocessed the reads with MiXCR, giving one entry per CDR3 protein. Among some 140,000 distinct CDR3 sequences listed, approximately 52% were seen once. For sequencing, patients were chosen who had shown expansion of CD8+CD57+ cells by flow cytometry. Severe acquired aplastic anemia was diagnosed in all patients. Untreated patients provided the blood samples, with no therapy given before sampling. The material sequenced was sorted CD4+, CD8+, or CD8+CD57+ T cells (not recorded which) from PBMCs. The chain carries TRBV9 and TRBJ2-7, with 7 positions matching TRBD2. The clonotype comes from a human donor with aplastic anemia. The CDR3 DNA is TGTGCCAGCAGCCCCCGGGGAACGGCTAGCGGCGAGTACGAGCAGTACTTC. Amino acids: CASSPRGTASGEYEQYF.